The clone carrying this T cell receptor (beta chain) was seen a handful of times. This specimen belongs to a study of human T cells and chemical hapten exposure. The CDR3 is 17 amino acids. From germline, CDR1 is SEHNR and CDR2 FQNEAQ (reference sequence). Trimming removed 7 bases from V and 11 bases from J; junction bases left unmatched: 18. One entry per CDR3 protein results from TCRdb running MiXCR on the 5' RACE reads. There are more than 140,000 distinct CDR3 sequences in the sample; over 3.5% occur only once, and 1.2% to 1.5% lies in the top ten. Whole blood that had not been fractionated was the source of extracted total RNA.

This clonotype was obtained from a female donor in good health. The chain combines TRBV7-9 with TRBJ1-6; 9 nucleotides align to TRBD1. This chain's CDR3 is CASTQDRGSVWDAPLHF. In DNA, the CDR3 is TGTGCCAGCACCCAGGACAGGGGCTCGGTGTGGGATGCACCCCTCCACTTT.